This is a list of T cell receptor beta chains from one sample in a study of blood T cell repertoires in COVID-19. Profiling relied on immunoSEQ multiplex PCR, and the TCRdb table lists in-frame clones only, not all of them. The data hold about 62,000 clones, with just over 85% observed a single time. The sample comprised peripheral blood. Receptors were obtained from a woman of 80 years or more with acute or convalescent COVID-19. Each CDR3 is given with its conserved first and last residue. The order of the fields is J gene, V gene, D gene, clone size, CDR3 DNA, CDR3 protein. A D gene is named only where the DNA matches it firmly. Clone sizes are given selectively: once, few, many, or a class where the clone is expanded.

TRBJ1-3 | TRBV9 | . | . | TGTGCCAGCAGCTCCGGGAAAATCTCTGGAAACACCATATATTTT | CASSSGKISGNTIYF
TRBJ2-1 | TRBV7-8 | TRBD2 | . | TGTGCCAGCAGCTCCCGGGTACTAGCGGGTGACAATGAGCAGTTCTTC | CASSSRVLAGDNEQFF
TRBJ2-3 | TRBV9 | TRBD2 | . | TGTGCCAGCAGCGTAGGACTAGCTGCAGATACGCAGTATTTT | CASSVGLAADTQYF
TRBJ2-7 | TRBV7-9 | TRBD2 | . | TGTGCCAGCAGCTCCTCGGGGGCTAGCGGGATGGGTGAGCAGTACTTC | CASSSSGASGMGEQYF
TRBJ1-6 | TRBV19 | . | . | TGTGCCAGTAGTATACAGGCAGATAATTCACCCCTCCACTTT | CASSIQADNSPLHF
TRBJ2-5 | TRBV9 | TRBD1 | . | TGTGCCAGCGCCGGGGATCTCCACGGGACAGGGGGCCGAGAGACCCAGTACTTC | CASAGDLHGTGGRETQYF
TRBJ2-2 | TRBV3-1/TRBV3-2 | . | . | TGTGCCAGCAGCCCCCGTACGGGAGCCACCGGGGAGCTGTTTTTT | CASSPRTGATGELFF
TRBJ2-5 | TRBV24-1 | . | . | TGTGCCACCAGTGACAGAGGGACATTAGAGACCCAGTACTTC | CATSDRGTLETQYF
TRBJ1-1 | TRBV20-1 | . | few | TGCAGTGCTGCTCGACAGGCGGTCGCTTTCTTT | CSAARQAVAFF
TRBJ2-7 | TRBV7-3 | TRBD1 | . | TGTGCCAGCAGCCCGGACAGGGAGGACGAGCAGTACTTC | CASSPDREDEQYF
TRBJ1-2 | TRBV11-2 | . | . | TGTGCCAGCAGCGCCCTCGGACAGTATGGCTACACCTTC | CASSALGQYGYTF
TRBJ1-1 | TRBV4-3 | . | . | TGCGCCAGCAGCCGGGCCACGAACACTGAAGCTTTCTTT | CASSRATNTEAFF
TRBJ1-2 | TRBV3-1/TRBV3-2 | . | . | TGTGCCAGCAGCCAAGATGTCGGCATCGGAGGGGGCTACACCTTC | CASSQDVGIGGGYTF
TRBJ1-2 | TRBV19 | . | . | TGTGCCAGTAGTAACTTACAGGGCGCGCAGGGCTACACCTTC | CASSNLQGAQGYTF
TRBJ1-5 | TRBV2 | . | . | TGTGCCAGCAGTGAATGGGGGGAGCGGCCCCAGCATTTT | CASSEWGERPQHF
TRBJ2-7 | TRBV7-8 | TRBD2 | . | TGTGCCAGCAGCTTTGGGCTAGCGGGAAGGGAGCAGTACTTC | CASSFGLAGREQYF
TRBJ2-5 | TRBV6-5 | TRBD2 | . | TGTGCCAGCCGGGGGGGGTCAGAGACCCAGTACTTC | CASRGGSETQYF
TRBJ1-1 | TRBV7-3 | . | . | TGTGCCAGCTCCCCCGGGGGGGGAGGAGGGCCTGAAGCTTTCTTT | CASSPGGGGGPEAFF
TRBJ1-5 | TRBV19 | . | . | TGTGCCAGTAGTGCTACGGGACAACTAACGGGCGATGGGAAGCCCCAGCATTTT | CASSATGQLTGDGKPQHF
TRBJ2-5 | TRBV7-3 | TRBD1 | few | TGTGCCAGCAGCTTAGCGGGACAGGGTTTCGAGACCCAGTACTTC | CASSLAGQGFETQYF
TRBJ2-5 | TRBV7-2 | . | . | TGTGCCAGCGGACCTGGGGGGGGCCGTGAGACCCAGTACTTC | CASGPGGGRETQYF
TRBJ2-4 | TRBV10-2 | TRBD1 | . | TGCGCCAGCAGTGAGGGACAGGGGGGTGGCATTCAGTACTTC | CASSEGQGGGIQYF
TRBJ2-7 | TRBV5-1 | . | once | TGCGCCAGCAGCCGTAGCGGACTCTCCTACGAGCAGTACTTC | CASSRSGLSYEQYF
TRBJ2-5 | TRBV3-1/TRBV3-2 | TRBD1 | . | TGTGCCAGCAGCCTACCACGAACAGGGGCCCAAGAGACCCAGTACTTC | CASSLPRTGAQETQYF
TRBJ2-5 | TRBV7-2 | TRBD2 | once | TGTGCCAGCAGCCCCACCCTAGCGGGAAAGTTTGGACAAGAGACCCAGTACTTC | CASSPTLAGKFGQETQYF
TRBJ1-5 | TRBV6-2/TRBV6-3 | . | . | TGTGCCAGCAGCCTAACAGGGAATCAGCCCCAGCATTTT | CASSLTGNQPQHF
TRBJ1-1 | TRBV27 | TRBD1 | . | TGTGCCAGCACCCAAACGACAGGGGTCCACACTGAAGCTTTCTTT | CASTQTTGVHTEAFF
TRBJ2-1 | TRBV4-1 | TRBD2 | few | TGCGCCAGCAGCCAAGAAGGTTGGCTAGCGGGCCGGCTTCTCTTC | CASSQEGWLAGRLLF
TRBJ1-4 | TRBV27 | . | . | TGTGCCAGCAGTTTGTCACAGGGAGATAATGAAAAACTGTTTTTT | CASSLSQGDNEKLFF
TRBJ1-4 | TRBV28 | TRBD1 | . | TGTGCCAGCAGTCTAGGGGGACAGCTTAATGAAAAACTGTTTTTT | CASSLGGQLNEKLFF
TRBJ1-5 | TRBV27 | TRBD1 | . | TGTGCCAGCAGTCCCAGGGGGTATAGCAATCAGCCCCAGCATTTT | CASSPRGYSNQPQHF
TRBJ1-6 | TRBV5-1 | . | . | TGCGCCAGCAGCTTGGATCCAGTCAATTCACCCCTCCACTTT | CASSLDPVNSPLHF
TRBJ1-2 | TRBV29-1 | . | . | TGCAGCGTTTTTGGGGGCATCGGCTATGGCTACACCTTC | CSVFGGIGYGYTF
TRBJ2-5 | TRBV10-3 | TRBD2 | . | TGTGCCATCTCGAGCGGGAGGGCCGGAGAGACCCAGTACTTC | CAISSGRAGETQYF
TRBJ1-1 | TRBV18 | . | once | TGTGCCAGCTCACCGGGGAGGGGCACTGAAGCTTTCTTT | CASSPGRGTEAFF
TRBJ2-5 | TRBV5-1 | TRBD1 | once | TGCGCCAGCAGTCTAGGACAGGGGAACCAAGAGACCCAGTACTTC | CASSLGQGNQETQYF
TRBJ2-1 | TRBV10-3 | . | . | TGTGCCACCCGAAGGTCTTCGGGGGAGTCCTACAATGAGCAGTTCTTC | CATRRSSGESYNEQFF
TRBJ1-1 | TRBV29-1 | . | . | TGCAGCGTTGATGAGGCAATGAACACTGAAGCTTTCTTT | CSVDEAMNTEAFF
TRBJ2-7 | TRBV6-5 | . | few | TGTGCCAGCAGGAGACAGGTTGCCTACGAGCAGTACTTC | CASRRQVAYEQYF
TRBJ2-7 | TRBV5-1 | TRBD1 | . | TGCGCCAGCAGCTTGGGGACAGGAATATACGAGCAGTACTTC | CASSLGTGIYEQYF
TRBJ2-2 | TRBV19 | TRBD2 | . | TGTGCCAGTAGTAAACTAGCGGGGGCGAACACCGGGGAGCTGTTTTTT | CASSKLAGANTGELFF
TRBJ1-1 | TRBV9 | . | few | TGTGCCAGCAGCGTAACAGGGATGAACACTGAAGCTTTCTTT | CASSVTGMNTEAFF
TRBJ2-1 | TRBV6-4 | TRBD2 | few | TGTGCCAGCAGTGACTCAGTTGCGGGAGAAGGAATTGAGCAGTTCTTC | CASSDSVAGEGIEQFF
TRBJ1-6 | TRBV30 | . | . | TGTGCCTGGAGTGGAGACGGGTCACCCCTCCACTTT | CAWSGDGSPLHF
TRBJ2-7 | TRBV11-1 | . | . | TGTGCCAGCAGCTTTAGACAGACCGCCTACGAGCAGTACTTC | CASSFRQTAYEQYF
TRBJ1-2 | TRBV28 | TRBD1 | . | TGTGCCAGCAGCAGCGGACAGGAGGGGGCCTATGGCTACACCTTC | CASSSGQEGAYGYTF
TRBJ2-2 | TRBV7-2 | TRBD2 | . | TGTGCCAGCAGTCTTCAATGGGGGGGCACCGGGGAGCTGTTTTTT | CASSLQWGGTGELFF
TRBJ2-2 | TRBV7-2 | . | . | TGTGCCAGCAGCTCGTTCTTGGGGCAGAACACCGGGGAGCTGTTTTTT | CASSSFLGQNTGELFF
TRBJ1-2 | TRBV21-1 | . | . | TGTGCCAGCAGCAAGCCGCTCGGTGACCCGGGGGACAGATACTATGGCTACACCTTC | CASSKPLGDPGDRYYGYTF
TRBJ1-4 | TRBV6-5 | . | . | TGTGCCAGCAGTTACTCCATCGGGAGCGTGCGAAAACTGTTTTTT | CASSYSIGSVRKLFF
TRBJ2-1 | TRBV7-6 | TRBD2 | . | TGTGCCAGCAGCTTAGTGGCCGCTAGCGGGAGGACTTGGGATGAGCAGTTCTTC | CASSLVAASGRTWDEQFF
TRBJ1-4 | TRBV7-9 | TRBD1 | . | TGTGCCAGCAGCCGGGACAGGGGGGAGGAAAAACTGTTTTTT | CASSRDRGEEKLFF
TRBJ2-5 | TRBV3-1/TRBV3-2 | . | . | TGTGCCAGCAGCCTGATCTCGGACAGATACAGAATGGTAGGAGAGACCCAGTACTTC | CASSLISDRYRMVGETQYF
TRBJ1-6 | TRBV5-8 | TRBD1 | . | TGTGCCAGCAGCTTTCGAACAGGGGGCGCCTATGCTTCACCCCTCCACTTT | CASSFRTGGAYASPLHF